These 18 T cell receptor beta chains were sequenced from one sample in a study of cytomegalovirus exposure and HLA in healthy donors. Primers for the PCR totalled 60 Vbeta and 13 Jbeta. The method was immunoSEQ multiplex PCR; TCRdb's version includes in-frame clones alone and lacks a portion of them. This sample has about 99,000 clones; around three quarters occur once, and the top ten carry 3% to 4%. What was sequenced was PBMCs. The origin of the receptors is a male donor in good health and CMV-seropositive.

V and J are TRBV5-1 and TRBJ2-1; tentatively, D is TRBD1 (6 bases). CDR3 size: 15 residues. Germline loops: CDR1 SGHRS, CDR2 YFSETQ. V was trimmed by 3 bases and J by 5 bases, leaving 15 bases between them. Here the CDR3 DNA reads TGCGCCAGCAGCTCTTCTAGACAGGCGAACAATGAGCAGTTCTTC. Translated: CASSSSRQANNEQFF.

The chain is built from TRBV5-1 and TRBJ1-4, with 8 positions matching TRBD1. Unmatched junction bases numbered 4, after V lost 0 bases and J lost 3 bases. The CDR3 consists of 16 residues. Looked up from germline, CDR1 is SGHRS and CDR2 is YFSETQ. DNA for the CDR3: TGCGCCAGCAGCTTGGGCGGACAGGGATCTAATGAAAAACTGTTTTTT. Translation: CASSLGGQGSNEKLFF. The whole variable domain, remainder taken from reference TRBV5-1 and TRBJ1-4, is KAGVTQTPRYLIKTRGQQVTLSCSPISGHRSVSWYQQTPGQGLQFLFEYFSETQRNKGNFPGRFSGRQFSNSRSEMNVSTLELGDSALYLCASSLGGQGSNEKLFFGSGTQLSVL.

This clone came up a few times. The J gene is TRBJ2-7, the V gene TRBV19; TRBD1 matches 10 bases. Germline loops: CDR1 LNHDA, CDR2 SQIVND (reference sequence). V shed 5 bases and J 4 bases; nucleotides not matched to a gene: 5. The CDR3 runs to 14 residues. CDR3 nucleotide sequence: TGTGCCAGTAGTCCAAGGACAGGGGGGTACGAGCAGTACTTC. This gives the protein CASSPRTGGYEQYF.

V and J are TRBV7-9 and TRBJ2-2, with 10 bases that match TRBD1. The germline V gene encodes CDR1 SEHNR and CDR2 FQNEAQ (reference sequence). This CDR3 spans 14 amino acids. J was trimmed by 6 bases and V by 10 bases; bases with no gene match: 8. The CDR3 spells CANSGTGEAGELFF. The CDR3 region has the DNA TGTGCCAACTCCGGGACAGGGGAAGCCGGGGAGCTGTTTTTT.

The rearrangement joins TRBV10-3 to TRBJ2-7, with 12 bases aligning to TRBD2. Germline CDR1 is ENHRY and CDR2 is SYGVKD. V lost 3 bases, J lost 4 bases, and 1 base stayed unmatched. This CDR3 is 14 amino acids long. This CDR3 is CAISDTSGGYEQYF. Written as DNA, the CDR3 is TGTGCCATCAGTGACACTAGCGGGGGGTACGAGCAGTACTTC.

DNA of the CDR3: TGTGCCAGTAGTTCCGGGACAGGCTACGAGCAGTACTTC. This gives the protein CASSSGTGYEQYF. The chain uses TRBV19 and TRBJ2-7, with 8 bases identical to TRBD1. Germline V gives CDR1 LNHDA, CDR2 SQIVND (reference sequence). This CDR3 spans 13 amino acids. Trimming cost V 5 bases and J 3 bases; bases outside gene matches: 3.

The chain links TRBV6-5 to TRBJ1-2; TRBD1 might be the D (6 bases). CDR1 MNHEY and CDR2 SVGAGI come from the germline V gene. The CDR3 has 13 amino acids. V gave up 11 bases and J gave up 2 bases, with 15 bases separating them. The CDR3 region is CAALGGANYGYTF. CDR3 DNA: TGTGCCGCTCTGGGGGGGGCCAACTATGGCTACACCTTC.

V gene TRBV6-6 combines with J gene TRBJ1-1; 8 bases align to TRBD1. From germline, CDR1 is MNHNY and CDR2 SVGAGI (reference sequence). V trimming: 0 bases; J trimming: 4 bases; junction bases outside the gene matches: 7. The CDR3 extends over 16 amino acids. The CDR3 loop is CASSYSQGAPGTEAFF. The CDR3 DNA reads TGTGCCAGCAGTTACTCGCAGGGGGCGCCGGGCACTGAAGCTTTCTTT.

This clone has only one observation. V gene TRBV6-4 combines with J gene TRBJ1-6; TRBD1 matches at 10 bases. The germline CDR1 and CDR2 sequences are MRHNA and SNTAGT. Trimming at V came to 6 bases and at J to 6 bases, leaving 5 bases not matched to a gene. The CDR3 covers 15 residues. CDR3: CASRMGTGVNSPLHF. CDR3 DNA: TGTGCCAGCAGGATGGGGACAGGGGTTAATTCACCCCTCCACTTT.

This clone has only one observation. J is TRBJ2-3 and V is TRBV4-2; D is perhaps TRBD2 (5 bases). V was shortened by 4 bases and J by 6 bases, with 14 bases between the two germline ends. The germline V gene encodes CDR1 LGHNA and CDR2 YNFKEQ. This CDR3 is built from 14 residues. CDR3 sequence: CASSLAREPDTQYF. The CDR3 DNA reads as TGTGCCAGCAGCCTAGCGCGAGAACCCGATACGCAGTATTTT.

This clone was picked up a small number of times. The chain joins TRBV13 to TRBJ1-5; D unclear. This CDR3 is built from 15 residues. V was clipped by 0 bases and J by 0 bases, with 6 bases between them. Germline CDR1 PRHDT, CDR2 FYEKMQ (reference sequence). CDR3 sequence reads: CASSLGQSSNQPQHF. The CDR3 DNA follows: TGTGCCAGCAGCTTAGGACAGAGTAGCAATCAGCCCCAGCATTTT.

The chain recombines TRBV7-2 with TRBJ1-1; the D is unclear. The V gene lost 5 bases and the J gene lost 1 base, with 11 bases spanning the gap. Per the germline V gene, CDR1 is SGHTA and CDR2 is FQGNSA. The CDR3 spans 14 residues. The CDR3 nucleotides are TGTGCCAGCAGCGCAAATGTCAGGAACACTGAAGCTTTCTTT. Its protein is CASSANVRNTEAFF.

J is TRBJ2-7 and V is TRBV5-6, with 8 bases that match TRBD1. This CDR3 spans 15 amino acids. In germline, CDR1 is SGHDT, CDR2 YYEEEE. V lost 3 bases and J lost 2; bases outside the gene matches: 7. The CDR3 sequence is CASSSGQVGAYEQYF. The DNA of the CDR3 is TGTGCCAGCAGCTCGGGACAGGTTGGCGCCTACGAGCAGTACTTC.

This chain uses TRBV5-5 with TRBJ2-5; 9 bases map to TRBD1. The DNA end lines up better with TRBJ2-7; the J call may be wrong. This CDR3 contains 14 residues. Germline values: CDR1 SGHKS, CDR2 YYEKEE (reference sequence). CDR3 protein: CASRYRDRVYEQYF. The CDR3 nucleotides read TGTGCCAGCAGATACCGGGACAGGGTCTACGAGCAGTACTTC.

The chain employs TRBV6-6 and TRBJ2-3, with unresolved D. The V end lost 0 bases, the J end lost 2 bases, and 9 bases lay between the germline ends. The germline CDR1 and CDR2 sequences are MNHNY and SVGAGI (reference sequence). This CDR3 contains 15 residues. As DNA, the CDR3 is TGTGCCAGCAGTTACTCAAGAGGCAACACAGATACGCAGTATTTT. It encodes CASSYSRGNTDTQYF.

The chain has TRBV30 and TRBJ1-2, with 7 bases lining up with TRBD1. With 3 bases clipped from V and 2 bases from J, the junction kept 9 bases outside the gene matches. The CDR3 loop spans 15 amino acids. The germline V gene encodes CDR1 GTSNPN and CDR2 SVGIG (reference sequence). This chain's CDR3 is CAWSEGARRNYGYTF. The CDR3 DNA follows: TGTGCCTGGAGCGAGGGGGCGCGAAGGAACTATGGCTACACCTTC.

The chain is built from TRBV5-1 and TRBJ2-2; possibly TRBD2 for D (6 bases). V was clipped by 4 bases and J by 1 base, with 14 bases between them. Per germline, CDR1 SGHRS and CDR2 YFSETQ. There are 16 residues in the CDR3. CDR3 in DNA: TGCGCCAGCAGCCCGGGGGTAGGACGGAACACCGGGGAGCTGTTTTTT. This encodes CASSPGVGRNTGELFF.

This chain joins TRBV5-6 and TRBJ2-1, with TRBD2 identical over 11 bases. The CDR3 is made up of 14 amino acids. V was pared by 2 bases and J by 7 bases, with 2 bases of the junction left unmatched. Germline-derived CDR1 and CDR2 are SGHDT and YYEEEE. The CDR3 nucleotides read TGTGCCAGCAGCTTACTAGCGGGAGAGAATGAGCAGTTCTTC. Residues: CASSLLAGENEQFF.